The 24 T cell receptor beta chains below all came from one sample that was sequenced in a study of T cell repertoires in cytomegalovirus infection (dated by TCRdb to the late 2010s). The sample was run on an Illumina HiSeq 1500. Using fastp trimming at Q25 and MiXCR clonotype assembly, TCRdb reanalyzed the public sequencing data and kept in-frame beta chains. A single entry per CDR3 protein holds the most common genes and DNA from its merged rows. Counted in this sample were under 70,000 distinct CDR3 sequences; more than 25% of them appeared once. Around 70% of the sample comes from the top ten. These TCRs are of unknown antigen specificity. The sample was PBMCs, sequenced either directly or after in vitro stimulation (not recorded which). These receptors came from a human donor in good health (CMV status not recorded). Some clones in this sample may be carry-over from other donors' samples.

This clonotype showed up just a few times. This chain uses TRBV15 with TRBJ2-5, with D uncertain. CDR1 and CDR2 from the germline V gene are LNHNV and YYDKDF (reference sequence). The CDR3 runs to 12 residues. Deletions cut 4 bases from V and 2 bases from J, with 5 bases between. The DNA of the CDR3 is TGTGCCACCAGCATGTCTCAAGAGACCCAGTACTTC. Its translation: CATSMSQETQYF.

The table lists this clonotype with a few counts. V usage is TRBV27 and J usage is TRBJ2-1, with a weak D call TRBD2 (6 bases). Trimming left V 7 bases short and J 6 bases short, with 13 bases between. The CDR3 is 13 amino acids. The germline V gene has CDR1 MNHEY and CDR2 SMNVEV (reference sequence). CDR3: CASKTGVGNEQFF. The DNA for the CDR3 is TGTGCCAGCAAAACGGGAGTGGGCAATGAGCAGTTCTTC.

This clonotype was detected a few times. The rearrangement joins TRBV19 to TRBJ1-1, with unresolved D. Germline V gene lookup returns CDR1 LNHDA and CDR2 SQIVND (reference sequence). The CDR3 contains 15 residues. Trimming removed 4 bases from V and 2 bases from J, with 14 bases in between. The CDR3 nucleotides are TGTGCCAGTAGTACGGACCGTTGGGCAAACACTGAAGCTTTCTTT. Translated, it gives CASSTDRWANTEAFF. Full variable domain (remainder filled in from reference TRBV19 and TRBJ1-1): DGGITQSPKYLFRKEGQNVTLSCEQNLNHDAMYWYRQDPGQGLRLIYYSQIVNDFQKGDIAEGYSVSREKKESFPLTVTSAQKNPTAFYLCASSTDRWANTEAFFGQGTRLTVV.

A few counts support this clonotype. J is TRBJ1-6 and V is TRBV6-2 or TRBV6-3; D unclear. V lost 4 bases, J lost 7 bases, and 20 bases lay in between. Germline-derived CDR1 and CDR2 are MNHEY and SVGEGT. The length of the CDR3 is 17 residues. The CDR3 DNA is TGTGCCAGCAGTTTGGAGTTTTGGTCGGGCCGGAATTCACCCCTCCACTTT. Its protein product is CASSLEFWSGRNSPLHF.

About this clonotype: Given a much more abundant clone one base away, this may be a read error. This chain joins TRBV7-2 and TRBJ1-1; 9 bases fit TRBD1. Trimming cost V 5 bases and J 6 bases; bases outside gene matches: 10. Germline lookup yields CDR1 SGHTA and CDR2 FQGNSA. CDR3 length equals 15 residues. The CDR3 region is CASSPGDREVSEAFF. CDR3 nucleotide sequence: TGTGCCAGCAGCCCGGGGGACAGGGAGGTCTCTGAAGCTTTCTTT.

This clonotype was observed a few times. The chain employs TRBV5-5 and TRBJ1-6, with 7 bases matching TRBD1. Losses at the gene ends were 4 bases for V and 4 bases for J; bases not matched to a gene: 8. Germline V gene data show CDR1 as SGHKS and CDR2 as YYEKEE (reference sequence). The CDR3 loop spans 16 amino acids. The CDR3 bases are TGTGCCAGCAGCGAAGCACAGGGGCGGTATAATTCACCCCTCCACTTT. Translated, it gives CASSEAQGRYNSPLHF.

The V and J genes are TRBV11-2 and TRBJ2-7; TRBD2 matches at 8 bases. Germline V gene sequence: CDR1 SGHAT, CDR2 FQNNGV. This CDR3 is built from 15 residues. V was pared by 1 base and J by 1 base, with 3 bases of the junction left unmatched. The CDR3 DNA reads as TGTGCCAGCAGCTTAGGGCGGGGGGTGTCCTACGAGCAGTACTTC. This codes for CASSLGRGVSYEQYF. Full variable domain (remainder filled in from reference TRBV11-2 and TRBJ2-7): EAGVAQSPRYKIIEKRQSVAFWCNPISGHATLYWYQQILGQGPKLLIQFQNNGVVDDSQLPKDRFSAERLKGVDSTLKIQPAKLEDSAVYLCASSLGRGVSYEQYFGPGTRLTVT.

The CDR3 region is CASSSRGAGELFF. DNA of the CDR3: TGTGCCAGCAGTAGTAGGGGGGCCGGGGAGCTGTTTTTT. The chain links TRBV6-2 or TRBV6-3 to TRBJ2-2, with D perhaps being TRBD1 or TRBD2 (6 bases each). Trimming removed 5 bases from V and 6 bases from J, with 10 bases in between. CDR3 length: 13 residues. In germline, CDR1 is MNHEY, CDR2 SVGEGT.

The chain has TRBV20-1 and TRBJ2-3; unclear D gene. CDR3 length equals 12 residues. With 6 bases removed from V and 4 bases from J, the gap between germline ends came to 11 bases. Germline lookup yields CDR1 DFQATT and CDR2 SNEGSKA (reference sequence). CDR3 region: CSARPLADTQYF. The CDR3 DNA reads TGCAGTGCCAGACCCTTAGCAGATACGCAGTATTTT.

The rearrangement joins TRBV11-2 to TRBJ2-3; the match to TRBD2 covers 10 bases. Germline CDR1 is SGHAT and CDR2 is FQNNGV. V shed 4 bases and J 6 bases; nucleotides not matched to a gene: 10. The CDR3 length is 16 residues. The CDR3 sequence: CASSSTLAGVGDTQYF. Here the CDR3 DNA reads TGTGCCAGCAGCTCAACGCTAGCGGGAGTCGGGGATACGCAGTATTTT.

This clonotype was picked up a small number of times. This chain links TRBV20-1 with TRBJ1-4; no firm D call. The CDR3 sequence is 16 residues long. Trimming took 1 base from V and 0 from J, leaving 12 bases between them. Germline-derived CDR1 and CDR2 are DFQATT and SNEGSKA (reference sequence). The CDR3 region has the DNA TGCAGTGCTAGAGCATGGACCGCCGCAACTAATGAAAAACTGTTTTTT. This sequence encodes CSARAWTAATNEKLFF.

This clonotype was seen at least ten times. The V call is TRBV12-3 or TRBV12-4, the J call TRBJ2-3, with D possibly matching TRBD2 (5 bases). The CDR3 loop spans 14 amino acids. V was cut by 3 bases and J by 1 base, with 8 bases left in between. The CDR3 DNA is TGTGCCAGCAGTTTCAAGGGAGGCACAGATACGCAGTATTTT. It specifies CASSFKGGTDTQYF.

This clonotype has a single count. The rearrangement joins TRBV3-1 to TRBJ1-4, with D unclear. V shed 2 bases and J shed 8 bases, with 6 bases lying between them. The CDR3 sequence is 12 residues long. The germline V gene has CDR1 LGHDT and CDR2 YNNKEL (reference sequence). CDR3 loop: CASSQRREKLFF. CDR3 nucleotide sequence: TGTGCCAGCAGCCAACGGCGGGAAAAACTGTTTTTT.

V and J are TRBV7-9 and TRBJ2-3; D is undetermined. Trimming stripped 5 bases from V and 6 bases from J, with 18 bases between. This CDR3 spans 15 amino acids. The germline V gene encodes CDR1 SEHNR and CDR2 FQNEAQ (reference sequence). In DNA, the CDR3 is TGTGCCAGCAGCCCGTTGGGCAACCTGGCGGATACGCAGTATTTT. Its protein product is CASSPLGNLADTQYF.

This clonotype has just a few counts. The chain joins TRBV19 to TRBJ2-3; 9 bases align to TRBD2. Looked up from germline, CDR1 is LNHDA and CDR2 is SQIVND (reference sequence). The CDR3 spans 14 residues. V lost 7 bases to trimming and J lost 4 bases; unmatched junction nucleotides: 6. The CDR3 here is CASMRRGGADTQYF. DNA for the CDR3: TGTGCCAGTATGAGGCGGGGGGGGGCAGATACGCAGTATTTT.

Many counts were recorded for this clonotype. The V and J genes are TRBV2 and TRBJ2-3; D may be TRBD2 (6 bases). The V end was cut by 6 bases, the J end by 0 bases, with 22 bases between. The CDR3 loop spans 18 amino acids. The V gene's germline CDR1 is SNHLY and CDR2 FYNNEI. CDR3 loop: CASSTGDGGEFSTDTQYF. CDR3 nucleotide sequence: TGTGCCAGCAGCACCGGTGATGGCGGGGAGTTCAGCACAGATACGCAGTATTTT.

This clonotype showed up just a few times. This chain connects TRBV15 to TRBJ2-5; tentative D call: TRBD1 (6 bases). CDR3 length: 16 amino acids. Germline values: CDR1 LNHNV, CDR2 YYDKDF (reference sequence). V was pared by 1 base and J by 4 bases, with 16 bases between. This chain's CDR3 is CATSRAWGPSGETQYF. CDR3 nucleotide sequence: TGTGCCACCAGCAGAGCATGGGGGCCCAGCGGAGAGACCCAGTACTTC.

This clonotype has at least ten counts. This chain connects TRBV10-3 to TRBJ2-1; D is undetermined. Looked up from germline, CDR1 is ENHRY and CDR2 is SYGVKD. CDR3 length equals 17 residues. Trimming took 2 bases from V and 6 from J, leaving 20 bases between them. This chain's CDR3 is CAISETDGLVSLNEQFF. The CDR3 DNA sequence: TGTGCCATCAGTGAGACGGATGGCCTAGTCTCTCTCAATGAGCAGTTCTTC.

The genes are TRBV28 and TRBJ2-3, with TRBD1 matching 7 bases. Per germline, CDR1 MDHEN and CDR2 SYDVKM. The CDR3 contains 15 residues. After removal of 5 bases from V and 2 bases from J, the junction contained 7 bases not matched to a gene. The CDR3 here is CASSARTGPTDTQYF. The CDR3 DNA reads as TGTGCCAGCAGTGCCCGGACAGGCCCCACAGATACGCAGTATTTT.

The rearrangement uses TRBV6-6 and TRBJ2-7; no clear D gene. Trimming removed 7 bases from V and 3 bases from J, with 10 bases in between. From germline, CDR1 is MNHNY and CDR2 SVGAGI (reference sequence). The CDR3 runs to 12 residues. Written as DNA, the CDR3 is TGTGCCAGCAACATTGTTGGCTACGAGCAGTACTTC. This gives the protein CASNIVGYEQYF.

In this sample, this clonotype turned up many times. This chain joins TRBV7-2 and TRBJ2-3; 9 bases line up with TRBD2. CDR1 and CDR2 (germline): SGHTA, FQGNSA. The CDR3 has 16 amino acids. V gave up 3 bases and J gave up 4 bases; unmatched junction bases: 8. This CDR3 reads CASSLGGLAGADTQYF. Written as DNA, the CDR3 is TGTGCCAGCAGCTTGGGGGGACTAGCCGGGGCAGATACGCAGTATTTT.

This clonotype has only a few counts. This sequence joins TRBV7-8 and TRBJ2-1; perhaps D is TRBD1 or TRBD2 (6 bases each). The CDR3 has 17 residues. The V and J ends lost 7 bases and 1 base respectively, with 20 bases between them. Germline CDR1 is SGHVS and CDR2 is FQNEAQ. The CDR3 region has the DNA TGTGCCAGCACTAGCAATCCTCGGAGGGGGTCCTACAATGAGCAGTTCTTC. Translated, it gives CASTSNPRRGSYNEQFF.

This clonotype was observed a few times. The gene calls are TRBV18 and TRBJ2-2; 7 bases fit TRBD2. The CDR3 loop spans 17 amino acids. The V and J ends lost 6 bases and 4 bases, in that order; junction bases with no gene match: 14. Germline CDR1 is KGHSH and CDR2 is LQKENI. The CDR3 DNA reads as TGTGCCAGCTCCCCGCGTACGCGGGAGTCAGTCACCGGGGAGCTGTTTTTT. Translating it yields CASSPRTRESVTGELFF.

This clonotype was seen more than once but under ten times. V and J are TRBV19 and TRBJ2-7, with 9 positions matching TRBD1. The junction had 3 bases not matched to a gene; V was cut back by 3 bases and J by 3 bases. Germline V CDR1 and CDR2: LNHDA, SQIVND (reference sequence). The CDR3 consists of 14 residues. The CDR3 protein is CASSIRQGVYEQYF. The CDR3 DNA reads TGTGCCAGTAGTATCAGACAGGGGGTCTACGAGCAGTACTTC. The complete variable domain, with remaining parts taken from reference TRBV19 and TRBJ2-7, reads DGGITQSPKYLFRKEGQNVTLSCEQNLNHDAMYWYRQDPGQGLRLIYYSQIVNDFQKGDIAEGYSVSREKKESFPLTVTSAQKNPTAFYLCASSIRQGVYEQYFGPGTRLTVT.